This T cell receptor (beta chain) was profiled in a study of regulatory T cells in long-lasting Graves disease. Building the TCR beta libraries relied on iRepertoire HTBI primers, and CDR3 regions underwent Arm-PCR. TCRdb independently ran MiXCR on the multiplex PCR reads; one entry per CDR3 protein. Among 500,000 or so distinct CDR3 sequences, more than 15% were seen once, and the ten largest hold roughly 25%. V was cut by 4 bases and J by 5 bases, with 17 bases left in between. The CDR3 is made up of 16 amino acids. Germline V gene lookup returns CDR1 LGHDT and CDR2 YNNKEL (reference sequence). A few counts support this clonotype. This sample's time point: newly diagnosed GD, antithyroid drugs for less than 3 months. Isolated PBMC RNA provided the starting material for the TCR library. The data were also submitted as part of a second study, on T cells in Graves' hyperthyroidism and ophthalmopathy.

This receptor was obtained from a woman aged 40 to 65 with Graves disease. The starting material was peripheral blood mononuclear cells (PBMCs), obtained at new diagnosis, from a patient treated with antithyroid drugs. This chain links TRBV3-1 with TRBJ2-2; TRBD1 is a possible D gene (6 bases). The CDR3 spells CASSLYRVTETGELFF. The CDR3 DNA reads TGTGCCAGCAGCCTTTACAGGGTTACAGAAACCGGGGAGCTGTTTTTT.